This T cell receptor (beta chain) was sequenced during a study of T cell responses to AZD1222 COVID-19 vaccine. Points on this clone: The target antigen is unknown.

The protocol was immunoSEQ multiplex PCR, while the TCRdb copy is restricted to in-frame clones and leaves out a portion. The data contain roughly 180,000 clones, about 93% of them seen just once; the ten biggest clones take up around 1%. General observations from the study: Per reports, nearly half of all spike-specific TCRs target regions that are unmutated in variants. White British people made up most donors, females outnumbered males, and clonal diversity was possibly underestimated. At baseline, seropositivity was found in only a handful of AZD1222 recipients.

The CDR3 is 11 residues long. Trimming took off 6 bases at V and 6 bases at J, with 5 bases between the two ends. The germline gives CDR1 MDHEN, CDR2 SYDVKM. Sequenced here: peripheral blood, sampled 28 days after the second dose of the MenACWY control vaccine. The J gene is TRBJ2-2, the V gene TRBV28; D gene unclear. The TCR comes from an adult who received the MenACWY meningococcal vaccine as a control. The CDR3 nucleotides are TGTGCCAGCAGCCGCCCCGGGGAGCTGTTTTTT. Translated, it gives CASSRPGELFF.